The 3 T cell receptor beta chains given below trace back to one sample, sequenced in a study of blood T cell repertoires in COVID-19. Using immunoSEQ multiplex PCR, the repertoire was profiled, and TCRdb retains in-frame clones only, with some absent. The sample consists of some 320,000 clones, about 89% of them appearing once. Sequences were obtained from peripheral blood. All receptors come from a woman in her 50s who had recovered from COVID-19.

The V call is TRBV7-9, the J call TRBJ1-3, with D unresolved. Deletions cut 1 base from V and 0 bases from J, with 16 bases between. The CDR3 spans 18 residues. Germline CDR1 and CDR2: SEHNR and FQNEAQ (reference sequence). The CDR3 loop is CASSLVGFRKSSGNTIYF. For the CDR3, the DNA is TGTGCCAGCAGCTTAGTCGGTTTCAGGAAGAGCTCTGGAAACACCATATATTTT.

The V call is TRBV19, the J call TRBJ1-1, with a weak D call TRBD1 (6 bases). Germline CDR1 and CDR2: LNHDA and SQIVND (reference sequence). This CDR3 is 15 amino acids long. Trimming cost V 1 base and J 0 bases, with 9 bases left between them. The CDR3 DNA sequence: TGTGCCAGTAGTATAGTAAACAGGGTGAACACTGAAGCTTTCTTT. It translates to CASSIVNRVNTEAFF.

V gene TRBV18 combines with J gene TRBJ2-1; TRBD1 agrees at 9 bases. This CDR3 is built from 16 residues. In germline, CDR1 is KGHSH, CDR2 LQKENI. The V gene end was trimmed by 3 bases and the J gene end by 6 bases; junction bases not matched to a gene: 9. As DNA, the CDR3 is TGTGCCAGCTCACCTAGTCAGGGACAGGGCGGCAATGAGCAGTTCTTC. Its translation: CASSPSQGQGGNEQFF.